Each of the 2 T cell receptor beta chains below was sequenced from the same sample in a study of memory CD4+ T cells and cytomegalovirus serostatus (dated by TCRdb to between 2019 and 2020). The receptor library was made with the immunoSEQ multiplex PCR assay. This immuneACCESS table, as held by TCRdb, lists in-frame sequences with V and J called but not all clones. Of the missing ones, under half trace to an unresolved V gene in checked studies; the others have no known cause. The sample table contains some 52,000 clones; only one count was recorded for roughly four fifths of them. The top ten clones comprise 1.5% to 2% of the sample. A FACSAria II was used to sort memory CD4+ T cells, defined as single viable CD3+CD4+CD8-CD45RO+ cells. Sequencing was performed on memory CD4+ T cells from blood. These receptors were obtained from an adult in good health and CMV-seronegative.

This chain links TRBV5-8 with TRBJ2-7, with D hard to call. Trimming shortened V by 0 bases and J by 0 bases, and 1 base separated the two germline ends. The CDR3 totals 12 residues. CDR1 is SGHTS, CDR2 YDEGEE, per germline. CDR3 amino acids: CASSLVSYEQYF. The CDR3 DNA sequence: TGTGCCAGCAGCTTGGTCTCCTACGAGCAGTACTTC.

The rearrangement uses TRBV28 and TRBJ1-1; D not resolved. CDR3 length: 16 amino acids. Between the trimmed V and J ends, which lost 6 bases and 0 bases, there was a span of 17 bases. Germline V gene data show CDR1 as MDHEN and CDR2 as SYDVKM. CDR3 amino acids: CASSPLPGAVNTEAFF. CDR3 DNA: TGTGCCAGCAGCCCCCTTCCGGGCGCCGTGAACACTGAAGCTTTCTTT.